This T cell receptor beta chain was sequenced in a study of T cells in Graves' hyperthyroidism and ophthalmopathy. RNA transcripts served as the template for amplifying TCR beta CDR3 regions. HTBI primers drove first-round RT-PCR of the TCR CDR3. TCRdb independently ran MiXCR on the multiplex PCR reads; one entry per CDR3 protein. The table includes approximately 740,000 distinct CDR3 sequences, roughly 15% detected once. J lost 4 bases, V lost 4 bases, and 19 bases had no gene match. Germline lookup yields CDR1 LNHDA and CDR2 SQIVND (reference sequence). The CDR3 contains 20 residues. This clonotype was obtained from a woman aged 18-29 years with Graves' hyperthyroidism. V usage is TRBV19 and J usage is TRBJ2-2, with 9 bases that match TRBD1. The sequencing input was blood. The CDR3: CASSKGGTGIRGPSTGELFF. The CDR3 bases are TGTGCCAGTAGTAAAGGAGGGACAGGGATACGGGGGCCGAGCACCGGGGAGCTGTTTTTT.